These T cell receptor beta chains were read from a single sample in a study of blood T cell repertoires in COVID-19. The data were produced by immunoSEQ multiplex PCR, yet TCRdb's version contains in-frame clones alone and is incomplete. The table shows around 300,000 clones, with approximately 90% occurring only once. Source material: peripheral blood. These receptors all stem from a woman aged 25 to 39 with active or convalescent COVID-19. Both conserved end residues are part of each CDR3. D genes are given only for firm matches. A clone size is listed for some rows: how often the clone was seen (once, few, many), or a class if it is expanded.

CDR3 protein: CAWSVQPGKYTF
CDR3 DNA: TGTGCCTGGAGTGTACAGCCAGGGAAGTACACCTTC
clone size: -
V gene: TRBV30
J gene: TRBJ1-2
D gene: -

CDR3 protein: CASSGGSTGVNSPLHF
CDR3 DNA: TGCGCCAGCAGCGGCGGTTCGACAGGGGTTAATTCACCCCTCCACTTT
clone size: -
V gene: TRBV5-1
J gene: TRBJ1-6
D gene: TRBD1

CDR3 protein: CASSLTGDQPQHF
CDR3 DNA: TGTGCCAGCAGCTTAACAGGCGATCAGCCCCAGCATTTT
clone size: -
V gene: TRBV7-9
J gene: TRBJ1-5
D gene: -

CDR3 protein: CASSLAGNTGELFF
CDR3 DNA: TGTGCCAGCAGCTTAGCCGGGAACACCGGGGAGCTGTTTTTT
clone size: -
V gene: TRBV7-2
J gene: TRBJ2-2
D gene: -

CDR3 protein: CASSFSRGNTEAFF
CDR3 DNA: TGTGCCAGCAGCTTTAGTAGGGGGAACACTGAAGCTTTCTTT
clone size: -
V gene: TRBV7-2
J gene: TRBJ1-1
D gene: -

CDR3 protein: CASRHSGGARDTQYF
CDR3 DNA: TGTGCCAGCAGACATTCCGGGGGGGCTAGGGATACGCAGTATTTT
clone size: -
V gene: TRBV11-1
J gene: TRBJ2-3
D gene: TRBD2

CDR3 protein: CASSRRQGEVWEQYF
CDR3 DNA: TGTGCCAGCAGCCGACGACAGGGGGAGGTATGGGAGCAGTACTTC
clone size: -
V gene: TRBV21-1
J gene: TRBJ2-7
D gene: -

CDR3 protein: CATSDLSGNQPQHF
CDR3 DNA: TGTGCCACCAGTGATTTAAGCGGTAATCAGCCCCAGCATTTT
clone size: -
V gene: TRBV24-1
J gene: TRBJ1-5
D gene: -

CDR3 protein: CATSREPGPSDEQFF
CDR3 DNA: TGTGCCACCAGCAGAGAACCCGGTCCCTCCGATGAGCAGTTCTTC
clone size: -
V gene: TRBV15
J gene: TRBJ2-1
D gene: -

CDR3 protein: CASSTGGTGPLYEQYF
CDR3 DNA: TGTGCCAGTAGCACCGGGGGGACAGGGCCTCTGTACGAGCAGTACTTC
clone size: -
V gene: TRBV19
J gene: TRBJ2-7
D gene: TRBD1

CDR3 protein: CASSPLRDLSTEAFF
CDR3 DNA: TGCGCCAGCAGCCCCTTGAGGGATCTTAGCACTGAAGCTTTCTTT
clone size: -
V gene: TRBV5-1
J gene: TRBJ1-1
D gene: -

CDR3 protein: CASSKGDNQPQHF
CDR3 DNA: TGTGCCAGCAGCAAAGGCGACAATCAGCCCCAGCATTTT
clone size: -
V gene: TRBV21-1
J gene: TRBJ1-5
D gene: -

CDR3 protein: CASSRDRDYTDTQYF
CDR3 DNA: TGTGCCAGCTCCCGGGACAGGGACTACACAGATACGCAGTATTTT
clone size: -
V gene: TRBV18
J gene: TRBJ2-3
D gene: TRBD1

CDR3 protein: CASSPHRTAVTGELFF
CDR3 DNA: TGTGCCAGCAGCCCACATCGGACAGCGGTCACCGGGGAGCTGTTTTTT
clone size: once
V gene: TRBV9
J gene: TRBJ2-2
D gene: -

CDR3 protein: CASSLGTERQGYTF
CDR3 DNA: TGCGCCAGCAGCTTGGGGACAGAACGGCAAGGCTACACCTTC
clone size: -
V gene: TRBV5-1
J gene: TRBJ1-2
D gene: -

CDR3 protein: CASSRGPIGQPTVTDTQYF
CDR3 DNA: TGCGCCAGCAGCCGAGGACCGATCGGACAACCGACAGTCACAGATACGCAGTATTTT
clone size: -
V gene: TRBV4-3
J gene: TRBJ2-3
D gene: -